A selection of T cell receptor beta chains follows, all from one sample in a study of blood T cells in healthy people across ages. TCRdb used MiXCR to reprocess the 5' RACE reads, holding one entry per CDR3 protein. The table includes hundreds of thousands of distinct CDR3 sequences, about 53% detected once. The sequenced sample consisted of blood. These TCRs come from a man aged 55 to 70 in good health. The conserved cysteine and the conserved F or W are not part of the CDR3 here. Clone size is not always given. Where it is, it says once, few, many or a class for expanded clones.

TRBV9	TRBJ1-2	few	ASSRSRGRRNYGYT
TRBV7-2	TRBJ1-6	NA	ASSLEGTGTNSPLH
TRBV11-3	TRBJ2-1	NA	ASSLEASGEQF
TRBV7-9	TRBJ1-6	NA	ASSLRAGSPLH
TRBV6-1	TRBJ2-1	NA	ASSERRDPGNEQF
TRBV28	TRBJ2-5	NA	ASRTGGNRETQY
TRBV27	TRBJ2-5	NA	ASSLSEAVGSNEQY
TRBV25-1	TRBJ2-5	once	ASSEAKGIQETQY
TRBV6-6	TRBJ1-1	once	ASSLLTGPLTEAF
TRBV2	TRBJ2-7	NA	ASSDVRTVAKMAQY
TRBV7-2	TRBJ2-3	few	ASSLWRERTDTQY
TRBV7-9	TRBJ1-1	NA	ASSREARPEAF
TRBV5-4	TRBJ2-1	few	ASSLYRGTYNEQF
TRBV4-1	TRBJ2-3	NA	ASRSAGNTDTQY
TRBV12-3/TRBV12-4	TRBJ2-6	NA	ASSLMQGAPGANVLT
TRBV9	TRBJ2-7	NA	ASSVILKRYEQY
TRBV25-1	TRBJ2-1	NA	ASSGLLLDNEQF
TRBV29-1	TRBJ1-2	NA	SVVGGVANYGYT
TRBV12-3/TRBV12-4	TRBJ2-3	NA	ASSFNAGSTDTQY
TRBV5-1	NA	NA	ASSLPQDRTYNEQY
TRBV27	TRBJ2-7	NA	ASIQPGGGQAFYEQY
TRBV2	TRBJ1-6	NA	ASISLGAVGSPLH
TRBV3-1	TRBJ1-2	NA	ASSQEGRDYGYT
TRBV3-1	NA	once	ASSQDPGGNIQY
TRBV5-6	TRBJ2-7	few	ASSPYTGAEQY
TRBV5-1	TRBJ2-5	NA	ASSMTGSQQETQY
TRBV5-6	TRBJ2-5	NA	ASSLEASGAHYSYQETQY
TRBV7-2	TRBJ1-2	many	ASSLQGNRNYGYT
TRBV7-2	TRBJ1-5	NA	TSSLAGHNQPQH
TRBV2	TRBJ2-5	few	ASSEWQEETQY
TRBV5-5	TRBJ2-1	NA	ASSLGLAGGGETQF
TRBV12-3/TRBV12-4	TRBJ1-6	many	ASSLDINSPLH
TRBV4-1	TRBJ2-2	NA	ASSQDSTGRTGELF
TRBV7-8	TRBJ2-1	NA	ASSLTPSGGAAEQF
TRBV7-2	TRBJ1-6	NA	ASSPNRQALTYNSPLH
TRBV20-1	TRBJ1-4	NA	SAPRQENEKLF
TRBV5-1	TRBJ2-5	NA	ASSAVTSGGETQY
TRBV15	TRBJ1-5	few	ATSRDGGDGQPQH
TRBV4-1	TRBJ2-3	NA	ASSRGNRGPDTQY
TRBV6-6	TRBJ2-3	NA	ASSYSRAGDTQY
TRBV10-2	TRBJ1-2	NA	ASSDNINYGYT
TRBV7-2	TRBJ1-1	NA	ASRYQGDTEAF
TRBV19	TRBJ2-5	few	ASSPPGARETQY
TRBV6-1	TRBJ2-3	NA	ASTPTSGGGRTQY
TRBV12-3/TRBV12-4	TRBJ2-1	NA	ASSQQAGNEQF